The source of this T cell receptor beta chain is a study of blood T cell repertoires in COVID-19. Across the study: Nucleic acid was either cDNA or gDNA, and it came from T cells, B-cell-depleted T cells, or PBMCs.

Method: immunoSEQ multiplex PCR; TCRdb's copy keeps in-frame clones and lacks some. Counted here are about 140,000 clones, 80% occurring once; the ten biggest clones make up roughly 3.6%. The receptor was isolated from an older man who had recovered from COVID-19. The sequenced sample consisted of peripheral blood.

Here the CDR3 reads CASGKTGGPEAFF. CDR3 nucleotides: TGCGCCAGCGGGAAGACAGGGGGCCCTGAAGCTTTCTTT. This rearrangement joins TRBV10-2 to TRBJ1-1, with 10 bases fitting TRBD1. The CDR3 runs 13 residues. Trimming took 8 bases from V and 6 from J; bases not matched to a gene: 6. Germline V CDR1 and CDR2: WSHSY, SAAADI.